The rows below give T cell receptor beta chains drawn from one sample of a study of blood T cell repertoires in COVID-19. The data were produced by immunoSEQ multiplex PCR, yet TCRdb's version contains in-frame clones alone and is incomplete. The table has roughly 150,000 clones, around 90% seen once; the top ten hold 5% to 6%. Material: peripheral blood. The receptor source for this set is a human donor in a cohort sampled during active COVID-19. Each CDR3 is given with its conserved first and last residue. The D gene is left open where the match is weak. The size of a clone is reported for some rows only, either as once, few or many, or as a class for expanded clones.

D: TRBD1; size: NA; V: TRBV6-2/TRBV6-3; length: 17; J: TRBJ1-1; DNA: TGTGCCAGCAGCCAACCGGGACAGGGGGCCTTGGGCACTGAAGCTTTCTTT; CDR3: CASSQPGQGALGTEAFF
D: TRBD2; size: NA; V: TRBV6-1; length: 16; J: TRBJ2-7; DNA: TGTGCCAGCAGTGGCCCGGGACTAGCCTTCTCCTACGAGCAGTACTTC; CDR3: CASSGPGLAFSYEQYF
D: TRBD2; size: NA; V: TRBV11-2; length: 16; J: TRBJ2-5; DNA: TGTGCCAGCAGCTTAGTCGATAGCGGGGGGGCAGAGACCCAGTACTTC; CDR3: CASSLVDSGGAETQYF
D: NA; size: NA; V: TRBV12-2; length: 15; J: TRBJ2-7; DNA: TGTGCAAGTCGCTTAACAAGACAGGCCGCCTACGAGCAGTACTTC; CDR3: CASRLTRQAAYEQYF
D: TRBD2; size: NA; V: TRBV5-6; length: 19; J: TRBJ2-1; DNA: TGTGCCAGCAGCCCGAGGACTAGCGGGGGGGCCGGGTCTTACAATGAGCAGTTCTTC; CDR3: CASSPRTSGGAGSYNEQFF
D: NA; size: few; V: TRBV19; length: 14; J: TRBJ1-1; DNA: TGTGCCAGTAGTGTTGACAGCCTGAACACTGAAGCTTTCTTT; CDR3: CASSVDSLNTEAFF
D: TRBD1; size: NA; V: TRBV29-1; length: 14; J: TRBJ2-1; DNA: TGCAGCGCCAAACGGACAGGTTCCTACAATGAGCAGTTCTTC; CDR3: CSAKRTGSYNEQFF
D: NA; size: NA; V: TRBV28; length: 13; J: TRBJ1-2; DNA: TGTGCCAGCAGTTCCCTCGACGGCTTCAGGAACACCTTC; CDR3: CASSSLDGFRNTF
D: TRBD2; size: NA; V: TRBV11-3; length: 16; J: TRBJ2-1; DNA: TGTGCCAGCAGCTCAGGCACCAGCGGGGGGTACAATGAGCAGTTCTTC; CDR3: CASSSGTSGGYNEQFF
D: NA; size: NA; V: TRBV9; length: 15; J: TRBJ2-1; DNA: TGTGCCAGCAGCGTAGTAGGTAGCGCCTACAATGAGCAGTTCTTC; CDR3: CASSVVGSAYNEQFF
D: NA; size: NA; V: TRBV19; length: 13; J: TRBJ1-1; DNA: TGTGCCAGTAGTACCAACAGTTACACTGAAGCTTTCTTT; CDR3: CASSTNSYTEAFF
D: NA; size: NA; V: TRBV12-3/TRBV12-4; length: 13; J: TRBJ1-6; DNA: TGTGCCAGCAGTTTAGGACAGGTTTCACCCCTCCACTTT; CDR3: CASSLGQVSPLHF
D: TRBD1; size: NA; V: TRBV28; length: 16; J: TRBJ2-2; DNA: TGTGCCAGCACTAAGGGGGCAGGAGGATCGGGCGGGGAGCTGTTTTTT; CDR3: CASTKGAGGSGGELFF
D: TRBD2; size: NA; V: TRBV25-1; length: 17; J: TRBJ2-1; DNA: TGTGCTAGCGAGCCGGGACTAGCGGGAGAGTACTTCAATGAGCAGTTCTTC; CDR3: CASEPGLAGEYFNEQFF
D: NA; size: NA; V: TRBV2; length: 13; J: TRBJ1-1; DNA: TGTGCCAGTCTACAGGAGCCGAACACTGAAGCTTTCTTT; CDR3: CASLQEPNTEAFF
D: NA; size: NA; V: TRBV7-2; length: 14; J: TRBJ2-7; DNA: TGTGCCAGCAGCTTACCGGGGGTCCTCTACGAGCAGTACTTC; CDR3: CASSLPGVLYEQYF
D: NA; size: NA; V: TRBV11-2; length: 14; J: TRBJ1-4; DNA: TGTGCCAGCAGCTTAGCACTGAATAATGAAAAACTGTTTTTT; CDR3: CASSLALNNEKLFF
D: NA; size: NA; V: TRBV28; length: 16; J: TRBJ2-4; DNA: TGTGCCAGCAGTGTCAGGGGCAGAGAATCCAAAAACATTCAGTACTTC; CDR3: CASSVRGRESKNIQYF
D: TRBD2; size: NA; V: TRBV7-2; length: 16; J: TRBJ2-7; DNA: TGTGCCAGCAGCTTGCGCCTAGCGGGAGGAAACTACGAGCAGTACTTC; CDR3: CASSLRLAGGNYEQYF
D: NA; size: NA; V: TRBV28; length: 12; J: TRBJ1-2; DNA: TGTGCCAGCAGCTCCCAGGGATTTGGCTACACCTTC; CDR3: CASSSQGFGYTF
D: NA; size: NA; V: TRBV20-1; length: 12; J: TRBJ2-7; DNA: TGCAGTGCTAGTCGTCTGGGCCACGAGCAGTACTTC; CDR3: CSASRLGHEQYF
D: TRBD1; size: NA; V: TRBV28; length: 16; J: TRBJ1-5; DNA: TGTGCCAGCAGTGAGCGGACAGGCGGGGGCAATCAGCCCCAGCATTTT; CDR3: CASSERTGGGNQPQHF
D: TRBD2; size: NA; V: TRBV10-3; length: 13; J: TRBJ2-1; DNA: TGTGCCATCGGGGGACTAGAACGCAATGAGCAGTTCTTC; CDR3: CAIGGLERNEQFF
D: TRBD2; size: few; V: TRBV7-3; length: 15; J: TRBJ2-3; DNA: TGTGCCAGCAGTAGAGCGGGAGGGAGCACAGATACGCAGTATTTT; CDR3: CASSRAGGSTDTQYF
D: NA; size: NA; V: TRBV27; length: 14; J: TRBJ2-7; DNA: TGTGCCAGCAGCCCCGGGACAAACCCCTTCGAGCAGTACTTC; CDR3: CASSPGTNPFEQYF
D: NA; size: NA; V: TRBV19; length: 15; J: TRBJ1-1; DNA: TGTGCCAGTAGAACCCACCTAGGAGGGGACACTGAAGCTTTCTTT; CDR3: CASRTHLGGDTEAFF
D: NA; size: NA; V: TRBV28; length: 13; J: TRBJ1-5; DNA: TGTGCCAGCAGTCTCAGCCGGAGTCAGCCCCAGCATTTT; CDR3: CASSLSRSQPQHF
D: TRBD1; size: NA; V: TRBV28; length: 15; J: TRBJ2-5; DNA: TGTGCCAGCAGTTGGACAGGGGGCTACGTGGAGACCCAGTACTTC; CDR3: CASSWTGGYVETQYF
D: TRBD2; size: NA; V: TRBV28; length: 17; J: TRBJ2-4; DNA: TGTGCCAGCAGTCCCTTCCGGACTAGCGGAGCCAAAAACATTCAGTACTTC; CDR3: CASSPFRTSGAKNIQYF
D: TRBD1; size: once; V: TRBV28; length: 15; J: TRBJ1-2; DNA: TGTGCCAGCAGTGGCCGCAGGGGGGCCGTCTATGGCTACACCTTC; CDR3: CASSGRRGAVYGYTF
D: NA; size: NA; V: TRBV6-1; length: 14; J: TRBJ1-1; DNA: TGTGCCAGCAGTGAAATTACAGGGAACTCTGAAGCTTTCTTT; CDR3: CASSEITGNSEAFF
D: TRBD2; size: few; V: TRBV7-2; length: 15; J: TRBJ2-5; DNA: TGTGCCAGCAGCTGGGGGACTATAGTACAAGAGACCCAGTACTTC; CDR3: CASSWGTIVQETQYF
D: NA; size: NA; V: TRBV28; length: 13; J: TRBJ2-7; DNA: TGTGCCAGCAGTCCCCCTGGGGAGAACGAGCAGTACTTC; CDR3: CASSPPGENEQYF
D: TRBD1; size: NA; V: TRBV2; length: 18; J: TRBJ2-1; DNA: TGTGCCAGCAGTGATCCGAGGGACAGTGCGTTTGTGAACAATGAGCAGTTCTTC; CDR3: CASSDPRDSAFVNNEQFF
D: NA; size: NA; V: TRBV6-5; length: 13; J: TRBJ2-7; DNA: TGTGCCAGCATGGGCAGGGTTACCTACGAGCAGTACTTC; CDR3: CASMGRVTYEQYF
D: NA; size: NA; V: TRBV5-1; length: 13; J: TRBJ2-4; DNA: TGCGCCAGCAGCTTAGGACAGAAAAACATTCAGTACTTC; CDR3: CASSLGQKNIQYF
D: NA; size: NA; V: TRBV30; length: 14; J: TRBJ1-1; DNA: TGTGCCTGGAAAAAGGTGGCAGCGTGGACTGAAGCTTTCTTT; CDR3: CAWKKVAAWTEAFF
D: TRBD1; size: NA; V: TRBV25-1; length: 15; J: TRBJ1-4; DNA: TGTGCCAGCAGTGGCCGGACAGGCGGCGTTGAAAAACTGTTTTTT; CDR3: CASSGRTGGVEKLFF
D: NA; size: NA; V: TRBV18; length: 13; J: TRBJ1-4; DNA: TGTGCCAGCTCACCAGGGAGAGATGAAAAACTGTTTTTT; CDR3: CASSPGRDEKLFF
D: TRBD1; size: NA; V: TRBV9; length: 18; J: TRBJ2-7; DNA: TGTGCCAGCAGCGTAGGGGGCGGCGGGACAGGGCTCTCCTACGAGCAGTACTTC; CDR3: CASSVGGGGTGLSYEQYF
D: NA; size: NA; V: TRBV27; length: 13; J: TRBJ2-7; DNA: TGTGCCAGCAGACGGGGATTAGCCTACGAGCAGTACTTC; CDR3: CASRRGLAYEQYF
D: NA; size: NA; V: TRBV5-1; length: 12; J: TRBJ1-2; DNA: TGCGCCAGCAGCCGGGGACTCGGTGGCTACACCTTC; CDR3: CASSRGLGGYTF
D: NA; size: few; V: TRBV6-2/TRBV6-3; length: 13; J: TRBJ2-7; DNA: TGTGCCAGCAGTGAGGGTCCCTCCTACGAGCAGTACTTC; CDR3: CASSEGPSYEQYF
D: NA; size: once; V: TRBV30; length: 14; J: TRBJ2-2; DNA: TGTGCCTGGAGGGCACTAATATTGGGCGGGGAGCTGTTTTTT; CDR3: CAWRALILGGELFF
D: TRBD1; size: NA; V: TRBV5-1; length: 16; J: TRBJ1-2; DNA: TGCGCCAGCAGCGTGGATGGCAGGGGGTTAGGCTATGGCTACACCTTC; CDR3: CASSVDGRGLGYGYTF
D: NA; size: NA; V: TRBV28; length: 13; J: TRBJ1-1; DNA: TGTGCCAGCAGTTTGAGGCAGTACACTGAAGCTTTCTTT; CDR3: CASSLRQYTEAFF
D: NA; size: NA; V: TRBV11-3; length: 15; J: TRBJ2-3; DNA: TGTGCCAGCAGCCTAGGACAAATAAGCACAGATACGCAGTATTTT; CDR3: CASSLGQISTDTQYF
D: TRBD1; size: NA; V: TRBV7-6; length: 15; J: TRBJ2-7; DNA: TGTGCCAGCAGCCCAGATGGACAGGGACTCTACGAGCAGTACTTC; CDR3: CASSPDGQGLYEQYF
D: NA; size: NA; V: TRBV6-5; length: 13; J: TRBJ2-1; DNA: TGTGCCAGCAGAGACTCGCAGTGGGATGAGCAGTTCTTC; CDR3: CASRDSQWDEQFF
D: NA; size: NA; V: TRBV10-3; length: 12; J: TRBJ2-5; DNA: TGTGCCATCAGTGGCGGGCAAGAGACCCAGTACTTC; CDR3: CAISGGQETQYF
D: NA; size: NA; V: TRBV2; length: 15; J: TRBJ1-6; DNA: TGTGCCAGCAGGGGAGACGGGTCCTATAATTCACCCCTCCACTTT; CDR3: CASRGDGSYNSPLHF
D: TRBD2; size: NA; V: TRBV5-4; length: 16; J: TRBJ2-7; DNA: TGTGCCAGCAGCAGTATCAGCGGGGGAAACCCCTACGAGCAGTACTTC; CDR3: CASSSISGGNPYEQYF